These 29 T cell receptor beta chains originate from one sample sequenced in a study of shared clonotypes between healthy human individuals. Using immunoSEQ multiplex PCR, the repertoire was profiled, and TCRdb retains in-frame clones only, with some absent. The sample includes millions of clones, 95% of them seen just once. Material: naive CD4+ T cells sorted from blood. Subset of the sample: CD45RA+ positively selected. These receptors all come from a man aged 18 to 30 in good health.

The chain combines TRBV14 with TRBJ1-6, with unresolved D. The CDR3 is 16 amino acids. Germline CDR1 SGHDN, CDR2 FVKESK. Deletions cut 3 bases from V and 9 bases from J, with 18 bases between. The CDR3 region has the DNA TGTGCCAGCAGCCATGCCGTTGGAGCTTCGGTTTCACCCCTCCACTTT. As protein: CASSHAVGASVSPLHF. Full variable domain (missing parts from reference TRBV14 and TRBJ1-6): EAGVTQFPSHSVIEKGQTVTLRCDPISGHDNLYWYRRVMGKEIKFLLHFVKESKQDESGMPNNRFLAERTGGTYSTLKVQPAELEDSGVYFCASSHAVGASVSPLHFGNGTRLTVT.

The CDR3 sequence is CASSRPGPQNSYEQYF. The CDR3, as DNA: TGTGCCAGCAGCCGACCGGGACCTCAAAATTCCTACGAGCAGTACTTC. The chain uses TRBV4-2 and TRBJ2-7; D is possibly TRBD1 or TRBD2 (5 bases each). CDR3 length: 16 residues. Germline CDR1 reads LGHNA; CDR2 reads YNFKEQ. The ends were cut back, 4 bases at V and 1 base at J, with 17 bases in the middle.

This chain uses TRBV18 with TRBJ1-1, with TRBD1 matching over 7 bases. Per germline, CDR1 KGHSH and CDR2 LQKENI. The junction had 6 bases not matched to a gene; V was cut back by 3 bases and J by 8 bases. CDR3 length: 13 residues. For the CDR3, the DNA is TGTGCCAGCTCACCGACAGGGATCATGGAAGCTTTCTTT. Translated: CASSPTGIMEAFF.

The gene calls are TRBV5-4 and TRBJ2-5; tentatively, D is TRBD1 or TRBD2 (5 bases each). This CDR3 has 16 amino acids. CDR1 is SGHNT, CDR2 YYREEE, per germline (reference sequence). V was cut by 5 bases and J by 1 base, with 18 bases left in between. The CDR3 region has the DNA TGTGCCAGCAGTCTACCACCGGGGCGCAGCCAAGAGACCCAGTACTTC. This encodes CASSLPPGRSQETQYF.

This clone was counted many times. The rearrangement joins TRBV2 to TRBJ2-2, with D unresolved. The CDR3 has 14 residues. V lost 6 bases and J 5 bases, leaving 13 bases between the germline ends. In germline, CDR1 is SNHLY, CDR2 FYNNEI. This chain's CDR3 is CASRGFMLTGELFF. In DNA form, the CDR3 reads TGTGCCAGCAGGGGGTTTATGCTTACCGGGGAGCTGTTTTTT.

V and J are TRBV28 and TRBJ1-2; D is unresolved. Trimming took off 8 bases at V and 0 bases at J, with 10 bases between the two ends. This CDR3 contains 13 residues. CDR1 is MDHEN and CDR2 is SYDVKM in the germline V gene. The CDR3 DNA sequence: TGTGCCAGCTGGGATGCCGCTAACTATGGCTACACCTTC. This gives the protein CASWDAANYGYTF.

The chain couples TRBV6-5 to TRBJ1-2; TRBD1 is a possible D gene (6 bases). CDR1 and CDR2 from the germline V gene are MNHEY and SVGAGI. V dropped 6 bases and J dropped 4 bases, with 15 bases sitting between them. The length of the CDR3 is 14 residues. CDR3 in amino acids: CASRSNGQLYGYTF. CDR3 bases: TGTGCCAGCAGATCCAATGGACAGCTCTATGGCTACACCTTC.

The chain has TRBV7-9 and TRBJ2-2; D remains unclear. The V and J ends lost 6 bases and 0 bases respectively, with 14 bases between them. CDR1 and CDR2 (germline): SEHNR, FQNEAQ (reference sequence). CDR3 length: 16 amino acids. CDR3 sequence reads: CASSYPGSTNTGELFF. The CDR3 bases are TGTGCCAGCAGTTACCCCGGGTCCACGAACACCGGGGAGCTGTTTTTT.

The chain is built from TRBV25-1 and TRBJ2-7, with TRBD2 matching over 9 bases. The germline V gene has CDR1 MGHDK and CDR2 SYGVNS. V was pared by 6 bases and J by 5 bases, with 5 bases of the junction left unmatched. The CDR3 has 13 residues. The CDR3 region has the DNA TGTGCCAGCAGGGCTAGCGGGAACCACGAGCAGTACTTC. Protein: CASRASGNHEQYF.

With regard to this clone: Within the sample, other DNA sequences also encode this same CDR3. This sequence joins TRBV7-2 and TRBJ2-1; perhaps TRBD1 as D (6 bases). The V end was cut by 5 bases, the J end by 0 bases, with 11 bases between. Germline lookup yields CDR1 SGHTA and CDR2 FQGNSA. The CDR3 covers 15 residues. CDR3 bases: TGTGCCAGCAGCCAAGGGGGTAGCTCCTACAATGAGCAGTTCTTC. As protein: CASSQGGSSYNEQFF.

The chain is built from TRBV2 and TRBJ1-4; a possible D gene is TRBD1 (6 bases). The CDR3 extends over 16 amino acids. Germline assignment: CDR1 SNHLY and CDR2 FYNNEI. Deletions cut 6 bases from V and 2 bases from J, with 16 bases between. CDR3 amino acids: CASRYTTGPTNEKLFF. CDR3 in DNA: TGTGCCAGCAGGTATACTACAGGGCCCACTAATGAAAAACTGTTTTTT.

In DNA form, the CDR3 reads TGTGCCCGACATGGGACAGGGAGTAGGGAGCTGTTTTTT. Amino acid sequence: CARHGTGSRELFF. This rearrangement joins TRBV2 to TRBJ2-2, with 9 bases aligning to TRBD1. V shed 11 bases, J shed 9 bases, and the junction held 10 bases outside the gene matches. The V gene's germline CDR1 is SNHLY and CDR2 FYNNEI. The CDR3 sequence is 13 residues long.

The chain couples TRBV9 to TRBJ1-1; 8 positions match TRBD1. The V segment lost 4 bases and the J segment 5 bases; nucleotides outside the gene matches: 7. This CDR3 contains 14 residues. The V gene's germline CDR1 is SGDLS and CDR2 YYNGEE. The CDR3 DNA is TGTGCCAGCAGCCCCGACAGGGGACGTACTGAAGCTTTCTTT. Translating gives CASSPDRGRTEAFF.

The chain combines TRBV30 with TRBJ2-7; perhaps TRBD1 as D (6 bases). The CDR3 is 15 residues long. V was trimmed by 0 bases and J by 0 bases, leaving 12 bases between them. Germline V lookup: CDR1 GTSNPN, CDR2 SVGIG (reference sequence). DNA for the CDR3: TGTGCCTGGAGTGTACTTACAGGGTACTCCTACGAGCAGTACTTC. It codes for CAWSVLTGYSYEQYF.

The table lists this clone with a count of one. Additional DNA sequences in this sample encode the identical CDR3. This sequence joins TRBV6-5 and TRBJ2-7, with D possibly being TRBD2 (6 bases). Germline values: CDR1 MNHEY, CDR2 SVGAGI. The CDR3 totals 13 residues. Trimming took 2 bases from V and 4 from J, leaving 9 bases between them. CDR3 protein: CASSYGGRYEQYF. As DNA, the CDR3 is TGTGCCAGCAGTTACGGGGGGAGGTACGAGCAGTACTTC.

The V call is TRBV19, the J call TRBJ2-5; 11 bases align to TRBD2. CDR1 and CDR2 (germline): LNHDA, SQIVND (reference sequence). The CDR3 is made up of 15 amino acids. Trimming at V came to 5 bases and at J to 5 bases, leaving 7 bases not matched to a gene. CDR3 in amino acids: CASSVTSGGRETQYF. As DNA, the CDR3 is TGTGCCAGTAGTGTTACTAGCGGGGGCAGGGAGACCCAGTACTTC. The whole variable domain, remainder taken from reference TRBV19 and TRBJ2-5, is DGGITQSPKYLFRKEGQNVTLSCEQNLNHDAMYWYRQDPGQGLRLIYYSQIVNDFQKGDIAEGYSVSREKKESFPLTVTSAQKNPTAFYLCASSVTSGGRETQYFGPGTRLLVL.

The chain is built from TRBV12-5 and TRBJ2-3, with no clear D. The CDR3 extends over 14 amino acids. Germline loops: CDR1 LGHNT, CDR2 FRNRAP. Trimming removed 6 bases from V and 2 bases from J, with 12 bases in between. This CDR3 is CASGHGNPTDTQYF. The CDR3 bases are TGTGCTAGTGGGCATGGGAACCCCACAGATACGCAGTATTTT.

The chain carries TRBV10-1 and TRBJ1-1; no clear D gene. CDR3 length equals 12 residues. CDR1 is WNHNN, CDR2 SYGVQD, per germline (reference sequence). With 4 bases removed from V and 5 bases from J, the gap between germline ends came to 8 bases. The CDR3 reads CASSAIGTEAFF. In DNA form, the CDR3 reads TGCGCCAGCAGTGCGATCGGTACTGAAGCTTTCTTT.

This clone was detected once. V is TRBV6-5 and J is TRBJ1-4; tentative D call: TRBD1 (5 bases). The length of the CDR3 is 14 residues. The V gene lost 2 bases and the J gene lost 8 bases, with 12 bases spanning the gap. Germline V lookup: CDR1 MNHEY, CDR2 SVGAGI. CDR3 in amino acids: CASSYRGWGEKLFF. The DNA for the CDR3 is TGTGCCAGCAGTTACCGGGGTTGGGGGGAAAAACTGTTTTTT.

The rearrangement uses TRBV7-8 and TRBJ1-2; the D gene is possibly TRBD1 (5 bases). The germline CDR1 and CDR2 sequences are SGHVS and FQNEAQ. The ends were cut back, 5 bases at V and 4 bases at J, with 17 bases in the middle. The CDR3 has 15 residues. The CDR3 sequence is CASSRGRDPSYGYTF. The CDR3 bases are TGTGCCAGCAGCAGGGGAAGGGACCCCTCCTATGGCTACACCTTC.

V is TRBV14 and J is TRBJ1-2, with D unresolved. This CDR3 is built from 12 residues. Deletions cut 4 bases from V and 7 bases from J, with 10 bases between. The V gene's germline CDR1 is SGHDN and CDR2 FVKESK. CDR3 sequence (DNA): TGTGCCAGCAGCCCTGCATCGTTTGGCTACACCTTC. It yields the protein CASSPASFGYTF.

The genes are TRBV5-1 and TRBJ2-3; TRBD2 aligns across 7 bases. This CDR3 is 15 amino acids long. CDR1 is SGHRS, CDR2 YFSETQ, per germline. V lost 3 bases, J lost 0 bases, and 4 bases stayed unmatched. CDR3 in DNA: TGCGCCAGCAGCTCTCAGCGGGGAAGCACAGATACGCAGTATTTT. Translated: CASSSQRGSTDTQYF. Looking up the rest from reference TRBV5-1 and TRBJ2-3 gives the full variable domain: KAGVTQTPRYLIKTRGQQVTLSCSPISGHRSVSWYQQTPGQGLQFLFEYFSETQRNKGNFPGRFSGRQFSNSRSEMNVSTLELGDSALYLCASSSQRGSTDTQYFGPGTRLTVL.

Only one count was recorded for this clone. The chain links TRBV6-5 to TRBJ2-7, with D maybe TRBD2 (6 bases). V was clipped by 8 bases and J by 3 bases, with 17 bases between them. CDR1 and CDR2 from the germline V gene are MNHEY and SVGAGI. The CDR3 spans 14 residues. This CDR3 is CASRTSGLHYEQYF. The CDR3 nucleotides are TGTGCCAGCCGCACCTCGGGACTTCACTACGAGCAGTACTTC.

The CDR3: CASSFGLAGGLGTDTQYF. The CDR3, as DNA: TGTGCCAGCAGCTTCGGACTAGCGGGAGGATTGGGAACAGATACGCAGTATTTT. The chain joins TRBV7-2 to TRBJ2-3; 14 bases match TRBD2. The CDR3 covers 18 residues. The germline V gene has CDR1 SGHTA and CDR2 FQGNSA. Unmatched junction bases numbered 8, after V lost 3 bases and J lost 3 bases. The full variable domain, its missing parts supplied by reference TRBV7-2 and TRBJ2-3, is GAGVSQSPSNKVTEKGKDVELRCDPISGHTALYWYRQSLGQGLEFLIYFQGNSAPDKSGLPSDRFSAERTGGSVSTLTIQRTQQEDSAVYLCASSFGLAGGLGTDTQYFGPGTRLTVL.

J is TRBJ1-4 and V is TRBV6-5; D not certain. CDR3 length: 14 residues. V was cut by 5 bases and J by 7 bases, with 14 bases left in between. The V gene's germline CDR1 is MNHEY and CDR2 SVGAGI. CDR3 sequence (DNA): TGTGCCAGCAGTAGGGATGGGGATTCTGAAAAACTGTTTTTT. Its protein is CASSRDGDSEKLFF.

V is TRBV30 and J is TRBJ2-1, with 10 bases identical to TRBD1. From germline, CDR1 is GTSNPN and CDR2 SVGIG (reference sequence). CDR3 length equals 13 residues. V lost 0 bases and J lost 10; bases outside the gene matches: 3. CDR3 DNA: TGTGCCTGGAGTGTGGGACAGGGGTTAGAGCAGTTCTTC. It translates to CAWSVGQGLEQFF.

The rearrangement uses TRBV19 and TRBJ2-1, with D perhaps TRBD2 (6 bases). The CDR3 loop spans 16 amino acids. V gave up 3 bases and J gave up 8 bases, with 20 bases separating them. Germline V gene lookup returns CDR1 LNHDA and CDR2 SQIVND (reference sequence). CDR3 amino acids: CASSIHYSGLRDEQFF. The CDR3 coding sequence is TGTGCCAGTAGTATCCATTATAGCGGCCTTAGGGATGAGCAGTTCTTC.

J is TRBJ2-7 and V is TRBV5-1; D may be TRBD2 (5 bases). The CDR3 runs 16 residues. Germline V gene data show CDR1 as SGHRS and CDR2 as YFSETQ. The germline V and J ends were trimmed by 5 bases and 0 bases, with 18 bases remaining between them. Here the CDR3 DNA reads TGCGCCAGCAGGCCTCAGGCAGCTACTAGCTCCTACGAGCAGTACTTC. Encoded protein: CASRPQAATSSYEQYF.

V gene TRBV5-6 combines with J gene TRBJ2-7, with 8 bases that match TRBD1. The V gene's germline CDR1 is SGHDT and CDR2 YYEEEE. The length of the CDR3 is 14 residues. V gave up 4 bases and J gave up 4 bases; unmatched junction bases: 7. This CDR3 reads CASSLGTGPYEQYF. The CDR3 region has the DNA TGTGCCAGCAGCCTCGGGACAGGCCCATACGAGCAGTACTTC.